This TCR beta chain was sequenced in a study of T-cell memory formation after mild COVID-19. Findings of the study overall: Clones that contracted clustered mainly in CM and EM if CD4+ and in EMRA if CD8+.

Via MiXCR, TCRdb re-called the 5' RACE reads, giving one row per CDR3 protein. The top ten hold 1.4% of the sample, which has tens of thousands of distinct CDR3 sequences, approximately 6.8% seen once. This clonotype showed up just a few times. The target antigen is unknown. Sequencing was carried out using PBMCs or a T cell subset sorted from them (not recorded which). This clonotype originated in a man younger than 30 who had mild COVID-19 (a few samples of this study predate the infection). Cell type and time point are not known.

The CDR3 spells CASSLTGRGYEQYF. The CDR3 DNA reads as TGTGCCAGCAGCTTAACGGGACGGGGCTACGAGCAGTACTTC. This rearrangement joins TRBV7-3 to TRBJ2-7; D tentatively fits TRBD1 or TRBD2 (5 bases each). The CDR3 consists of 14 residues. The V gene's germline CDR1 is SGHTA and CDR2 FQGTGA. V was cut by 0 bases and J by 3 bases, with 9 bases left in between.